This T cell receptor (beta chain) came from a study of T-cell memory formation after mild COVID-19. Looking at the study overall: Among the donors, TCR clusters were largely specific to each donor. Study outcomes and limitations: The CD4+ clones that contracted clustered mainly within CM and EM, and the CD8+ clones concentrated in EMRA.

Points on this clonotype: Its target is unknown.

Germline CDR1 is MNHEY and CDR2 is SVGAGI. This CDR3 contains 15 residues. The junction had 8 bases not matched to a gene; V was cut back by 5 bases and J by 2 bases. TCRdb itself ran the 5' RACE reads through MiXCR, one entry per CDR3 protein. The data show fewer than 700,000 distinct CDR3 sequences, with 15% to 20% seen just once and 12% held by the top ten. The sequenced material came from PBMCs or a T cell subset sorted from them (not recorded which). This chain connects TRBV6-5 to TRBJ2-7; 8 bases fit TRBD1. The clonotype comes from an adult woman who had mild COVID-19 (a few samples of this study predate the infection). Cell type and time point are not known. CDR3 in DNA: TGTGCCAGCAGTCCTCCGGGACAGGCCGCCTACGAGCAGTACTTC. This gives the protein CASSPPGQAAYEQYF.